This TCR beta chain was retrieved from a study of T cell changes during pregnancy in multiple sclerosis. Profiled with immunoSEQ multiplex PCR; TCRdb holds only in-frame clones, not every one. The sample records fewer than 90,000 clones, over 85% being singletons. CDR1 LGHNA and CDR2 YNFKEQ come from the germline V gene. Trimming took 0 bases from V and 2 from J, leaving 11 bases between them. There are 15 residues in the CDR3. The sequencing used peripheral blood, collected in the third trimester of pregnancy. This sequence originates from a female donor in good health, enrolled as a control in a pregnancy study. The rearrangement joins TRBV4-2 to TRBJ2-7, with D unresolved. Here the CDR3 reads CASSQEYNSPYEQYF. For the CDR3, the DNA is TGTGCCAGCAGCCAAGAGTATAACAGCCCCTACGAGCAGTACTTC.